Listed below are T cell receptor beta chains from one sample, sequenced in a study of blood T cell repertoires in COVID-19. Here immunoSEQ multiplex PCR was the method, and the copy in TCRdb shows in-frame clones only, minus some. The repertoire holds almost 300,000 clones, with over 85% as singletons. The sequenced material came from peripheral blood. Receptor source: a woman in her 30s with COVID-19, enrolled during active disease. The CDR3 runs from the conserved cysteine through the conserved F or W. The D gene is left open where the match is weak. Clone sizes are given selectively: once, few, many, or a class where the clone is expanded.

v_call	clone_size	cdr3_length	j_call	d_call	cdr3_nt	cdr3_aa
TRBV19	.	14	TRBJ1-6	TRBD1	TGTGCCAGTAGTATGGGACAGATAAATTCACCCCTCCACTTT	CASSMGQINSPLHF
TRBV27	.	14	TRBJ1-1	.	TGTGCCAGCAGTTTAGTAGGCGGGACCACTGAAGCTTTCTTT	CASSLVGGTTEAFF
TRBV3-1/TRBV3-2	.	15	TRBJ2-3	TRBD2	TGTGCCAGCAGCCAAGTAGGCGGGGGGTCAGATACGCAGTATTTT	CASSQVGGGSDTQYF
TRBV4-1	.	16	TRBJ2-7	.	TGCGCCAGCAGCCAGGCGCCCGGGACTGGCACCTACGAGCAGTACTTC	CASSQAPGTGTYEQYF
TRBV3-1/TRBV3-2	.	16	TRBJ2-4	TRBD2	TGTGCCAGCAGCCAGGGGGCTAGCGGGGGACGTTACATTCAGTACTTC	CASSQGASGGRYIQYF
TRBV5-5	.	13	TRBJ1-1	TRBD1	TGTGCCAGCAACCAGGGGGCGGGCACTGAAGCTTTCTTT	CASNQGAGTEAFF
TRBV29-1	.	13	TRBJ1-3	.	TGCAGCGTGGCCGGGTACATTGGAAACACCATATATTTT	CSVAGYIGNTIYF
TRBV11-2	.	15	TRBJ2-2	TRBD1	TGTGCCAGCAGCCCCCGGACAGGCATCACCGGGGAGCTGTTTTTT	CASSPRTGITGELFF
TRBV12-3/TRBV12-4	.	12	TRBJ2-3	.	TGTGCCAGCAGTTTACGAGAGGATACGCAGTATTTT	CASSLREDTQYF
TRBV5-1	.	14	TRBJ2-3	TRBD2	TGCGCCAGCAGGACTAGCGGAAACACAGATACGCAGTATTTT	CASRTSGNTDTQYF
TRBV3-1/TRBV3-2	.	15	TRBJ2-7	TRBD2	TGTGCCAGCAGCGAAGGAGCGGGGGTTGTATACGAGCAGTACTTC	CASSEGAGVVYEQYF
TRBV18	.	13	TRBJ1-4	.	TGTGCCAGCTCACCACGACTCGACGAAAAACTGTTTTTT	CASSPRLDEKLFF
TRBV7-8	.	14	TRBJ2-7	TRBD1	TGTGCCAGCATCGGGACAGGTCGCACCTACGAGCAGTACTTC	CASIGTGRTYEQYF
TRBV10-2	.	14	TRBJ2-1	TRBD2	TGCGCCAGCAGTGTACAGCGGGGCTACAATGAGCAGTTCTTC	CASSVQRGYNEQFF
TRBV11-2	.	15	TRBJ2-1	.	TGTGCCAGCAGCTGGTTGAAAGGGGCTGGCAATGAGCAGTTCTTC	CASSWLKGAGNEQFF
TRBV3-1/TRBV3-2	.	15	TRBJ2-5	TRBD2	TGTGCCAGCAGCCTTCGGACTAGCGGGGGGGAGACCCAGTACTTC	CASSLRTSGGETQYF
TRBV18	.	16	TRBJ1-3	.	TGTGCCAGCTCACCCCCCGACAGGCTCTCTGGAAACACCATATATTTT	CASSPPDRLSGNTIYF
TRBV7-2	.	15	TRBJ1-4	TRBD1	TGTGCCAGCAGCTTTACAGGGGGCGGGTATGAAAAACTGTTTTTT	CASSFTGGGYEKLFF
TRBV7-2	.	15	TRBJ2-7	.	TGTGCCAGCAGCTTTTTTGGGGGGTCGTCCTACGAGCAGTACTTC	CASSFFGGSSYEQYF
TRBV2	.	14	TRBJ1-6	TRBD1	TGTGCCAGCAGGACGGACAGGGGGCTCTCACCCCTCCACTTT	CASRTDRGLSPLHF
TRBV21-1	once	19	TRBJ2-6	.	TGTGCCAGCAGCAAAGGGTTTAGCTGGTTTAATGCTGGGGCCAACGTCCTGACTTTC	CASSKGFSWFNAGANVLTF
TRBV4-1	.	15	TRBJ2-5	TRBD1	TGCGCCAGCAGAAAGTCCGGGACAGGGGAAGAGACCCAGTACTTC	CASRKSGTGEETQYF
TRBV12-3/TRBV12-4	.	13	TRBJ1-4	.	TGTGCCAGCAGTTTACTGTTAATGGAAAAACTGTTTTTT	CASSLLLMEKLFF
TRBV19	.	16	TRBJ1-3	TRBD1	TGTGCCAGTAGGCGGGACAGCTTTCTTCCTGGAAACACCATATATTTT	CASRRDSFLPGNTIYF
TRBV21-1	.	20	TRBJ2-3	.	TGTGCCAGCAGCATGGGTGGGTCCCGGGACAGCAATTCGATAACAGATACGCAGTATTTT	CASSMGGSRDSNSITDTQYF
TRBV18	.	15	TRBJ1-1	TRBD1	TGTGCCAGCTCACCAGGACAGGGAAGGGACACTGAAGCTTTCTTT	CASSPGQGRDTEAFF
TRBV5-1	.	16	TRBJ2-7	TRBD1	TGCGCCAGCAGCTTGGGTTTCGGGACAGGGTATTCCGAGCAGTACTTC	CASSLGFGTGYSEQYF
TRBV30	.	12	TRBJ1-2	TRBD1	TGTGCCTGGGTTAGGACAGGGGGCGGCTACACCTTC	CAWVRTGGGYTF
TRBV4-2	.	15	TRBJ1-5	TRBD1	TGTGCCAGCAGCCAAGAAGGGGGCGGCAATCAGCCCCAGCATTTT	CASSQEGGGNQPQHF
TRBV5-5	.	16	TRBJ2-1	.	TGTGCCAGCAGGGGAGAAGGGTCTGTAACCTACAATGAGCAGTTCTTC	CASRGEGSVTYNEQFF
TRBV28	.	16	TRBJ1-4	TRBD1	TGTGCCAGCAGTTTATTTGGGACAGGGGTGAATGAAAAACTGTTTTTT	CASSLFGTGVNEKLFF
TRBV2	.	14	TRBJ1-3	TRBD1	TGTGCCAGCAGTAGACAGGGCATGAGTAACACCATATATTTT	CASSRQGMSNTIYF
TRBV6-5	.	15	TRBJ2-7	TRBD1	TGTGCCAGCAGCGGAGCGACAGGGGGCCGGTACGAGCAGTACTTC	CASSGATGGRYEQYF
TRBV5-4	.	16	TRBJ2-1	TRBD2	TGTGCCAGCAGCCTCCCTTTAGCGGGGGCAGCAAGGGAGCAGTTCTTC	CASSLPLAGAAREQFF